This record covers a single TCR beta chain. The antigen is not known. The data were taken from a study of response to subunit inactivated influenza vaccine. General study findings and limits: It was the authors' suggestion that each seasonal influenza vaccination recruits few new T cells.

TCRdb fed the RT-PCR reads into MiXCR, producing one record per CDR3 protein. The data contain some 550,000 distinct CDR3 sequences, under 30% of them seen just once; the ten biggest clones take up approximately 3%. The V and J ends lost 0 bases and 12 bases respectively, with 10 bases between them. Germline CDR1 SGHRS, CDR2 YFSETQ. The CDR3 sequence is 13 residues long. This sample also belongs to another study, concerning T cells expressing NK-cell markers. Turning to that study: For TCR beta, cDNA was produced by 5'RACE template switching with UMIs. Sorted CD3+CD56+NKG2C+, CD3+CD56+NKG2C- and CD3+CD56-NKG2C+ T cells supplied TCR beta repertoires.

V and J are TRBV5-1 and TRBJ1-6, with D hard to call. The source is a man between 45 and 60 years old who received an inactivated influenza vaccine. The sequencing here drew on CD4+ T cells sorted from PBMCs, taken 11 to 12 days after vaccination. CDR3 residues: CASSLAPERPLHF. In DNA form, the CDR3 reads TGCGCCAGCAGCTTGGCCCCGGAGAGACCCCTCCACTTT.